The next 2 T cell receptor beta chains were all read from a single sample in a study of T cell clusters in autoimmune cytopenias. TRB rearrangements were amplified by touch-down multiplex PCR with mixed TRB-A/B primers. TCRdb re-called the multiplex PCR reads and shows each CDR3 protein once, DNA omitted. The sample yields 6,500 to 8,500 distinct CDR3 sequences, of which the top ten take up approximately 5.9%. TRB was amplified from around 0.25 ug of peripheral blood genomic DNA per sample. Sequencing was carried out using peripheral blood. These receptors originate from a human donor with an autoimmune cytopenia or autoimmune hepatitis (not recorded which).

This rearrangement joins TRBV20-1 to TRBJ1-2. Germline V CDR1 and CDR2: DFQATT, SNEGSKA (reference sequence). The length of the CDR3 is 11 residues. CDR3 sequence reads: CSANWIYGYTF.

Its frequency marks this clonotype as medium-sized. The V gene is TRBV6-5, the J gene TRBJ1-1. This CDR3 region has 14 residues. Germline V CDR1 and CDR2: MNHEY, SVGAGI. The CDR3: CASSRGRMDTEAFF.